The 3 T cell receptor beta chains in this list originate from one sample, sequenced in a study of blood T cell repertoires in COVID-19. Using immunoSEQ multiplex PCR, the repertoire was profiled, and TCRdb retains in-frame clones only, with some absent. The sample lists approximately 300,000 clones; 90% were seen once. The sample was peripheral blood. The receptors originated from a woman aged 40 to 50 with acute or convalescent COVID-19.

The rearrangement uses TRBV18 and TRBJ2-1; 9 bases are a match to TRBD1. Per germline, CDR1 KGHSH and CDR2 LQKENI. This CDR3 has 13 residues. With 4 bases clipped from V and 8 bases from J, the junction kept 3 bases outside the gene matches. The CDR3 region is CASSLGTGHEQFF. CDR3 sequence (DNA): TGTGCCAGCTCACTAGGGACAGGGCATGAGCAGTTCTTC.

The V call is TRBV5-1, the J call TRBJ1-2, with D possibly matching TRBD1 (5 bases). Germline assignment: CDR1 SGHRS and CDR2 YFSETQ. The CDR3 is made up of 14 amino acids. V was pared by 4 bases and J by 7 bases, with 17 bases between. CDR3 nucleotide sequence: TGCGCCAGCAGCCAAATGGCGGGGGAGGCTGGCTACACCTTC. Its protein product is CASSQMAGEAGYTF.

This chain uses TRBV19 with TRBJ1-5; maybe TRBD1 (5 bases). Germline V gene data show CDR1 as LNHDA and CDR2 as SQIVND (reference sequence). The CDR3 is 17 residues long. V lost 11 bases, J lost 2 bases, and 25 bases lay in between. The CDR3 here is CASSGGAGSIGNQPQHF. The CDR3 DNA is TGTGCCTCCTCAGGAGGGGCAGGGTCTATTGGCAATCAGCCCCAGCATTTT.